These 9 T cell receptor beta chains came from one sample sequenced in a study of neurological immune-mediated disorders. In TCRdb, the 5' RACE reads were re-called with MiXCR into one record per CDR3 protein. Of roughly 50,000 distinct CDR3 sequences detected, about a quarter appear once; the ten largest clones hold more than 20%. Material for sequencing was PBMCs. The receptor set was obtained from a woman between 65 and 79 years old in good health.

The table lists this clonotype with many counts. CDR3 in DNA: TGCGCCAGCAGCCGGTGGTCTAGAAACACCATATATTTT. Its protein product is CASSRWSRNTIYF. V gene TRBV5-1 combines with J gene TRBJ1-3; D gene ambiguous. With 4 bases removed from V and 5 bases from J, the gap between germline ends came to 10 bases. From germline, CDR1 is SGHRS and CDR2 YFSETQ. The CDR3 consists of 13 residues.

J is TRBJ1-6 and V is TRBV7-2; D remains unclear. The V end was cut by 2 bases, the J end by 7 bases, with 12 bases between. The CDR3 runs to 15 residues. CDR1 is SGHTA, CDR2 FQGNSA, per germline. The CDR3 DNA is TGTGCCAGCAGCTTATTAAAAGGAGGAAATTCACCCCTCCACTTT. Residues: CASSLLKGGNSPLHF.

This clonotype occurred many times. V usage is TRBV10-3 and J usage is TRBJ1-1; D gene ambiguous. The CDR3 contains 14 residues. Trimming left V 2 bases short and J 0 bases short, with 7 bases between. CDR1 is ENHRY and CDR2 is SYGVKD in the germline V gene. This CDR3 reads CAISEKFMNTEAFF. The CDR3 DNA reads as TGTGCCATCAGTGAGAAGTTCATGAACACTGAAGCTTTCTTT.

The chain links TRBV5-1 to TRBJ2-3; D not certain. This CDR3 is built from 15 residues. CDR1 SGHRS and CDR2 YFSETQ come from the germline V gene. Trimming left V 4 bases short and J 11 bases short, with 23 bases between. The CDR3 DNA follows: TGCGCCAGCAGCGTACGACCGGGCCTTCCGCGTGAGCAGTATTTT. Its protein product is CASSVRPGLPREQYF.

This clonotype was recorded many times. The V gene is TRBV5-5, the J gene TRBJ2-1; D not resolved. Per the germline V gene, CDR1 is SGHKS and CDR2 is YYEKEE (reference sequence). V was trimmed by 0 bases and J by 9 bases, leaving 7 bases between them. The CDR3 is 12 amino acids. The CDR3 spells CASSLARREQFF. As DNA, the CDR3 is TGTGCCAGCAGCTTGGCCCGGCGTGAGCAGTTCTTC.

Many counts were recorded for this clonotype. V is TRBV20-1 and J is TRBJ2-5; tentatively, D is TRBD2 (5 bases). CDR1 and CDR2 from the germline V gene are DFQATT and SNEGSKA (reference sequence). The CDR3 length is 14 residues. With 1 base removed from V and 2 bases from J, the gap between germline ends came to 11 bases. DNA for the CDR3: TGCAGTGCTAGAGGGAGGCAGTTACAAGAGACCCAGTACTTC. Encoded protein: CSARGRQLQETQYF.

This clonotype was detected ten times or more. The chain links TRBV20-1 to TRBJ1-2; no clear D. The CDR3 totals 13 residues. CDR1 and CDR2 (germline): DFQATT, SNEGSKA (reference sequence). Trimming left V 6 bases short and J 2 bases short, with 13 bases between. CDR3 bases: TGCAGTGCGGGCGGCGGGTACAACTATGGCTACACCTTC. Its translation is CSAGGGYNYGYTF.

This clonotype has a count of ten or more. A read error may be the cause here, since a much bigger clone is one base away. The chain uses TRBV4-3 and TRBJ2-1; 10 bases are a match to TRBD1. The CDR3 extends over 14 amino acids. After removal of 4 bases from V and 3 bases from J, the junction contained 0 bases not matched to a gene. CDR1 and CDR2 from the germline V gene are LGHNA and YSLEER. The CDR3 DNA sequence: TGCGCCAGCAGCCGGGACAGGGGCTACAATGAGCAGTTCTTC. Its protein is CASSRDRGYNEQFF.

This clonotype showed up many times. J is TRBJ2-3 and V is TRBV7-2; 11 bases agree with TRBD2. Germline CDR1 SGHTA, CDR2 FQGNSA. The length of the CDR3 is 16 residues. V shed 3 bases and J 4 bases; nucleotides not matched to a gene: 6. The CDR3 nucleotides read TGTGCCAGCAGCTTGTTTAGCGGGGGGGGCGCAGATACGCAGTATTTT. The encoded protein is CASSLFSGGGADTQYF.